This is a list of T cell receptor beta chains from one sample in a study of blood T cell repertoires in COVID-19. Only in-frame clones appear in the TCRdb table, and some are missing; sequencing was by immunoSEQ multiplex PCR. The profile covers over 110,000 clones, with less than 90% appearing a single time and 4.5% to 7% taken by the ten largest. Sequenced input: PBMCs or T cells enriched from blood (not recorded which). The receptors were sampled from a man aged 35-49 years with acute COVID-19. CDR3s include the opening cysteine and the closing phenylalanine or tryptophan. The D gene is left open where the match is weak. Not all rows give a size; the values are once, few, many and, for expanded clones, a class.

>TRBJ2-1|NA|TRBD2|TRBV7-7
TGTGCCAGCAGCTTAGCGCGTGGCGGGGGGTATGAGCAGTTCTTC
CASSLARGGGYEQFF
>TRBJ2-3|NA|TRBD1|TRBV7-2
TGTGCCAGCAACCTTAGTCCCGAACAGGGGGCACGTAAAGATACGCAGTATTTT
CASNLSPEQGARKDTQYF
>TRBJ1-3|NA|NA|TRBV19
TGTGCCAGCTCAGGCACCGCTCAAAACACCATATATTTT
CASSGTAQNTIYF
>TRBJ2-2|NA|NA|TRBV25-1
TGTGCCAGCAGTCCCATCGCGGCCGACGGCCTAGAGGGGCTGTTTTTT
CASSPIAADGLEGLFF
>TRBJ1-5|NA|TRBD1|TRBV4-3
TGCGCCAGCAGCCAGGACAGGGGGGCCAATCAGCCCCAGCATTTT
CASSQDRGANQPQHF
>TRBJ1-2|NA|NA|TRBV30
TGTGCCTGGAGTGTACAGCCGCCTAACGGCTACACCTTC
CAWSVQPPNGYTF
>TRBJ2-7|NA|TRBD1|TRBV2
TGTGCCAGCAGTCCACGGACAGGGCGCTCCGAGCAGTACTTC
CASSPRTGRSEQYF
>TRBJ2-1|NA|TRBD2|TRBV25-1
TGTGCCAGCAGCAGCCGGATAGCGGGTATTTATGAGCAGTTCTTC
CASSSRIAGIYEQFF
>TRBJ1-1|NA|TRBD1|TRBV18
TGTGCCAGCTCAGTGGACAGGGTAGGGACTGAAGCTTTCTTT
CASSVDRVGTEAFF
>TRBJ1-3|NA|NA|TRBV5-1
TGCGCCAGCAGCTTGGCCGGGGGGGATCGTGGAAACACCATATATTTT
CASSLAGGDRGNTIYF
>TRBJ2-1|NA|NA|TRBV5-1
TGCGCCAGCAGCTGGCCCCTGTCCCAAATAAGGGGGGAGCAGTTCTTC
CASSWPLSQIRGEQFF
>TRBJ2-1|NA|TRBD1|TRBV19
TGTGCCAGTAGTGTACGGGACAGGGGGCACGATGAGCAGTTCTTC
CASSVRDRGHDEQFF
>TRBJ2-7|NA|TRBD2|TRBV13
TGTGCCAGCAGCGTTTCTCTAGCGGGAACCTACGAGCAGTACTTC
CASSVSLAGTYEQYF
>TRBJ2-4|NA|TRBD2|TRBV27
TGTGCCAGCAGACTCGGGGTAGCGGGGGAGGGCATTCAGTACTTC
CASRLGVAGEGIQYF
>TRBJ1-1|NA|NA|TRBV5-5
TGTGCCAGCAGCTTGAGGGGCTTAATGAACACTGAAGCTTTCTTT
CASSLRGLMNTEAFF
>TRBJ2-1|NA|TRBD2|TRBV5-1
TGCGCCAGCAGACAGACTAGCGGTTATTACAATGAGCAGTTCTTC
CASRQTSGYYNEQFF
>TRBJ1-6|few|TRBD1|TRBV5-4
TGTGCCAGCAAATCAACCGGACAGGGACCACTCTCACCCCTCCACTTT
CASKSTGQGPLSPLHF
>TRBJ1-1|NA|NA|TRBV6-4
TGTGCCAGCAAAATGGCGGGGGAGGGCACTGAAGCTTTCTTT
CASKMAGEGTEAFF
>TRBJ2-5|NA|TRBD1|TRBV5-4
TGTGCCAGCAGCTTAGGAACCACAGGGGAGGAGACCCAGTACTTC
CASSLGTTGEETQYF
>TRBJ1-2|NA|NA|TRBV2
TGTGCCAGCAGTGAAAGTCAGGGGAGGGGTGGCTACACCTTC
CASSESQGRGGYTF
>TRBJ2-2|NA|TRBD2|TRBV7-6
TGTGCCAGCAGCCATAGACTAGCGGGGGACACCGGGGAGCTGTTTTTT
CASSHRLAGDTGELFF
>TRBJ2-7|once|TRBD2|TRBV10-3
TGTGCCATCAGTTTAGCGGGAGGGCCCGTCTACGAGCAGTACTTC
CAISLAGGPVYEQYF
>TRBJ2-1|few|TRBD2|TRBV19
TGTGCCAGTAGTATTACGGGAGGAATCGGTGAGCAGTTCTTC
CASSITGGIGEQFF
>TRBJ1-1|NA|NA|TRBV30
TGTGCCTGGACCCCTAGGAAGGGAGGGTACACTGAAGCTTTCTTT
CAWTPRKGGYTEAFF
>TRBJ1-1|NA|NA|TRBV10-2
TGCGCCAGCAGCCCGACAGCGAACACTGAAGCTTTCTTT
CASSPTANTEAFF
>TRBJ1-1|NA|NA|TRBV14
TGTGCCAGCAGCCACCAGGGAGGCGGTCGGGTTGAAGCTTTCTTT
CASSHQGGGRVEAFF
>TRBJ2-1|NA|TRBD1|TRBV5-1
TGCGCCAGCAGCACAGGGGACAATGAGCAGTTCTTC
CASSTGDNEQFF
>TRBJ2-7|once|NA|TRBV7-2
TGTGCCAGCAGCTTAGAGACCTTGCGAGGAGGGTACTTC
CASSLETLRGGYF
>TRBJ1-4|NA|TRBD1|TRBV9
TGTGCCAGCAGCGTAGGGGGACAGACTAATGAAAAACTGTTTTTT
CASSVGGQTNEKLFF
>TRBJ1-2|NA|NA|TRBV24-1
TGTGCCACCTCCCCCGGGGACTATGGCTACACCTTC
CATSPGDYGYTF
>TRBJ1-3|NA|NA|TRBV18
TGTGCCAGCTCACCACCCGGACTGAGCTCTGGAAACACCATATATTTT
CASSPPGLSSGNTIYF
>TRBJ1-3|NA|NA|TRBV28
TGTGCCAGCGCTGGCTGGAGGCCCTCTGGAAACACCATATATTTT
CASAGWRPSGNTIYF
>TRBJ2-7|NA|NA|TRBV4-3
TGCGCCAGCAGCCAAGTTTTGACAGGCCACGAGCAGTACTTC
CASSQVLTGHEQYF
>TRBJ1-5|once|NA|TRBV27
TGTGCCAGCAGTTCACAAAATCAGTTGAATCAGCCCCAGCATTTT
CASSSQNQLNQPQHF
>TRBJ1-1|NA|TRBD1|TRBV9
TGTGCCAGCAGCAAGGACAGGGAGAACACTGAAGCTTTCTTT
CASSKDRENTEAFF
>TRBJ2-5|NA|NA|TRBV27
TGTGCCAGCAGTTTCCGCAGGGACCAAGAGACCCAGTACTTC
CASSFRRDQETQYF
>TRBJ2-1|NA|NA|TRBV28
TGTGCCAGCAGTTTGCAGGGTAGGCCTTACAATGAGCAGTTCTTC
CASSLQGRPYNEQFF
>TRBJ1-2|NA|NA|TRBV9
TGTGCCAGCAGCGGCAGGGCATTAAACTATGGCTACACCTTC
CASSGRALNYGYTF
>TRBJ2-5|NA|NA|TRBV14
TGTGCCAGCAGCCAAGGACCGACAGCCATAGGGGAGACCCAGTACTTC
CASSQGPTAIGETQYF
>TRBJ1-2|NA|NA|TRBV30
TGTGCCTGGAGTGGGGGGGGCTATGGCTACACCTTC
CAWSGGGYGYTF
>TRBJ1-2|once|NA|TRBV15
TGTGCCACCAGCAGACCGGACAAAGACTATGGCTACACCTTC
CATSRPDKDYGYTF
>TRBJ2-1|NA|NA|TRBV6-2/TRBV6-3
TGTGCCAGCAGTTATCTTTCCGATTTTTGGGGACAAAATTACAATGAGCAGTTCTTC
CASSYLSDFWGQNYNEQFF
>TRBJ1-4|NA|NA|TRBV7-2
TGTGCCAGCAGCTTAGTGGGGGACACGGCTGAAAAACTGTTTTTT
CASSLVGDTAEKLFF
>TRBJ1-3|NA|TRBD1|TRBV9
TGTGCCAGCAGCGTAGACAGGGGGCGTGGAAACACCATATATTTT
CASSVDRGRGNTIYF
>TRBJ2-4|NA|TRBD1|TRBV28
TGTGCCAGCAGTCCGGCGGTTATCAGGACAGGCTTAGCCAAAAACATTCAGTACTTC
CASSPAVIRTGLAKNIQYF
>TRBJ2-1|NA|TRBD2|TRBV3-1/TRBV3-2
TGTGCCAGCAGCCAAGACTGGACTAGCGGGACAAGTGAGCAGTTCTTC
CASSQDWTSGTSEQFF
>TRBJ2-1|NA|TRBD2|TRBV28
TGTGCCAGCAGTTTTCTGGCGGGAGGCCGAAATGAGCAGTTCTTC
CASSFLAGGRNEQFF
>TRBJ1-1|NA|NA|TRBV15
TGTGCCACCAGCAGAGATCAGATGAACACTGAAGCTTTCTTT
CATSRDQMNTEAFF
>TRBJ1-2|NA|NA|TRBV6-5
TGTGCCAGCAGTTACTCGGCCCCCAGCTATGGCTACACCTTC
CASSYSAPSYGYTF
>TRBJ1-1|once|TRBD1|TRBV4-1
TGCGCCAGCAGCCATCCCCAGACAGGGTCGGGCCCTGAAGCTTTCTTT
CASSHPQTGSGPEAFF
>TRBJ2-4|NA|NA|TRBV4-2
TGTGCCAGCAGCCAAGACCAGGGATTTGTAAACATTCAGTACTTC
CASSQDQGFVNIQYF
>TRBJ2-5|NA|TRBD2|TRBV6-5
TGTGCCAGCAGCGGTAGCGGGACAGAGACCCAGTACTTC
CASSGSGTETQYF
>TRBJ2-7|once|TRBD2|TRBV7-7
TGTGCCAGCAGCTCCACCCTAGCGGCATACTACGAGCAGTACTTC
CASSSTLAAYYEQYF
>TRBJ1-6|NA|TRBD1|TRBV19
TGTGCCAGCAGGGACAGACCAACCTCCTATAATTCACCCCTCCACTTT
CASRDRPTSYNSPLHF
>TRBJ1-1|few|NA|TRBV5-1
TGCGCCAGCAGCTTGGTTTTTTCGGGACATGATACTGAAGCTTTCTTT
CASSLVFSGHDTEAFF
>TRBJ2-7|once|TRBD1|TRBV7-2
TGTGCCAGCAGCTTAGTAGGACAGGGGGGGGAGCAGTACTTC
CASSLVGQGGEQYF
>TRBJ2-1|NA|TRBD2|TRBV4-2
TGTGCCAGCAGCCAAGATTTGGCGGGAGGATTGTCCAATGAGCAGTTCTTC
CASSQDLAGGLSNEQFF
>TRBJ2-5|once|NA|TRBV5-1
TGCGCCAGCAGCTTGGGAGCTCTAGCCCAAGAGACCCAGTACTTC
CASSLGALAQETQYF